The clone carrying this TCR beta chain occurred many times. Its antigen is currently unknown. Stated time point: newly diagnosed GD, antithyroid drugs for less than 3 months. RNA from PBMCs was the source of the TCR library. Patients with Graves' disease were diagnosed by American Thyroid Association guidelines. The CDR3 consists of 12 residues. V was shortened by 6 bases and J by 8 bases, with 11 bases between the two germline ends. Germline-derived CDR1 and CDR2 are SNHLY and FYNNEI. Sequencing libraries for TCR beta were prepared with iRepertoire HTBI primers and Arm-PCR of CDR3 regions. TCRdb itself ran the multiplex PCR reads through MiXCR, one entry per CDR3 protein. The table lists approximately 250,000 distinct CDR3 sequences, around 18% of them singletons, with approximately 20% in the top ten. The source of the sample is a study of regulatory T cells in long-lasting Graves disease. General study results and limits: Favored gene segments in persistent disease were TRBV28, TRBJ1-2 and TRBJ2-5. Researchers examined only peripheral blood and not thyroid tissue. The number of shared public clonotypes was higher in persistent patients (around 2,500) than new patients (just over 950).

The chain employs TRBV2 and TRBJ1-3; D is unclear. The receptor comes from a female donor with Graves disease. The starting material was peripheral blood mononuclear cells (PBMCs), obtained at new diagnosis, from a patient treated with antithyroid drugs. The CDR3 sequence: CASRLGLDTIYF. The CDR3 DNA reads TGTGCCAGCAGGCTGGGGTTGGACACCATATATTTT.